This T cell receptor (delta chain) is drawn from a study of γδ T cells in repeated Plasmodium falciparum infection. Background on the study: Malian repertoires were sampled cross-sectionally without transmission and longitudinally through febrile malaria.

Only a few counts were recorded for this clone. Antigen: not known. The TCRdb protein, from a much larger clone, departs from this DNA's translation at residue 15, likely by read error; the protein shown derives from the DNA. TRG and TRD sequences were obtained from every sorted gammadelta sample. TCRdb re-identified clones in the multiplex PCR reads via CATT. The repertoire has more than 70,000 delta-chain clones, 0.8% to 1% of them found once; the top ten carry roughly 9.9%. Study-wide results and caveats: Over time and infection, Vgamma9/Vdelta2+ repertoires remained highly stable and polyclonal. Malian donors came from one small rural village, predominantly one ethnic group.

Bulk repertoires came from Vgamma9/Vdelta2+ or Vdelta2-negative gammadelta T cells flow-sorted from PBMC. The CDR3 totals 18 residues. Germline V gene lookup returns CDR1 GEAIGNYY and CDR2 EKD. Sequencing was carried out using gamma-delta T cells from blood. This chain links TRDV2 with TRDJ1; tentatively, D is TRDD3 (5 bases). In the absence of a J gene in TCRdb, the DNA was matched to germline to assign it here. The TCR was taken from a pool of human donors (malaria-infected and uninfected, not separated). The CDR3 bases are TGTGCCTGTGACACGGTAGGAGGTGTGCAAGGATATCCGGATAGACTCATCTTT. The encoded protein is CACDTVGGVQGYPDRLIF.